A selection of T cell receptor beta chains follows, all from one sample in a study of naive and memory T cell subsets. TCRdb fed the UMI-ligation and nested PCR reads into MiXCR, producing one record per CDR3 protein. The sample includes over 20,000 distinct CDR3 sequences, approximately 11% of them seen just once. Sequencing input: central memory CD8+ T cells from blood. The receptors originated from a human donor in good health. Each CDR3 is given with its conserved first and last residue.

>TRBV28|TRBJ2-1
CASSLYQGADVTYNEQFF
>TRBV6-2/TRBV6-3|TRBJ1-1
CASSYLGNGQGDWMNTEAFF
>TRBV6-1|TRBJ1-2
CASRWTDLYGYTF
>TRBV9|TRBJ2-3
CASSVHGATDTQYF
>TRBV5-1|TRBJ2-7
CASSLWGGTAEEQYF
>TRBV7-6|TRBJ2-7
CAGPAMRNYEQYF
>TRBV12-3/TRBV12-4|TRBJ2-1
CASTDSYNEQFF
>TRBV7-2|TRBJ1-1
CASSLLTEFTEAFF
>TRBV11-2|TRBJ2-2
CASSIKNTGELFF
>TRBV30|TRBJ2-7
CAWSVGDSEQYF
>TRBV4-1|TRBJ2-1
CASSQEAGPSNEQFF
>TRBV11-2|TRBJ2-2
CASSLADLTGELFF
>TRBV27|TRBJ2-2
CASSLTSGSWSAGELFF
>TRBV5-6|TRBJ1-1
CASSSRTGTNTEAFF
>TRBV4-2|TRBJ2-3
CASSQAPSASGSTDTQYF
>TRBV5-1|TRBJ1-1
CASSLAIDYEAFF
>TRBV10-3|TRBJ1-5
CAISEWARDSNQPQHF
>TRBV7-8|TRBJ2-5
CASSSTGVVETQYF
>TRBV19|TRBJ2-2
CASSIGALATGELFF
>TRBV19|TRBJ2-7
CASSRRAGHYEQYF
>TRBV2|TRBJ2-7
CASILDRGHSEQYF
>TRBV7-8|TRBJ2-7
CASSRSDSGEQYF
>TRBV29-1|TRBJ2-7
CSVLSADSLYEQYF
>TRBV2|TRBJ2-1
CASGSGTSVWNEQFF
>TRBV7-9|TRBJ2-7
CASSFGPYEQYF
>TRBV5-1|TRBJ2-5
CASSPGPRLETQYF
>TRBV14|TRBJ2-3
CASSSFRPQMDTQYF
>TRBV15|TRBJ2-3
CATSRGLAGVRDTQYF
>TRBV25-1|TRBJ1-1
CASSEFGVANTEAFF
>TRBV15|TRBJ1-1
CATSPTTGRVAFF
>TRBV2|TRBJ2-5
CASSEMPGARWAQYF
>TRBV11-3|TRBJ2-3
CASSSGGLAGEGGTDTQYF
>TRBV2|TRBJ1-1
CASSSGTVSPGQAFF
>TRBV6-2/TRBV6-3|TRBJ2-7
CASSSLRDHSYEQYF
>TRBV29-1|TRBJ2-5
CSVADRFQETQYF
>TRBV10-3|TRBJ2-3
CAIRVGTSGSSDTQYF
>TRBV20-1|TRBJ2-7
CSASGVSETKRYEQYF
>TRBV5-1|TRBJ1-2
CASAMDTGGRYGYTF
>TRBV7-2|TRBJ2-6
CASSLGRGWSGANVLTF